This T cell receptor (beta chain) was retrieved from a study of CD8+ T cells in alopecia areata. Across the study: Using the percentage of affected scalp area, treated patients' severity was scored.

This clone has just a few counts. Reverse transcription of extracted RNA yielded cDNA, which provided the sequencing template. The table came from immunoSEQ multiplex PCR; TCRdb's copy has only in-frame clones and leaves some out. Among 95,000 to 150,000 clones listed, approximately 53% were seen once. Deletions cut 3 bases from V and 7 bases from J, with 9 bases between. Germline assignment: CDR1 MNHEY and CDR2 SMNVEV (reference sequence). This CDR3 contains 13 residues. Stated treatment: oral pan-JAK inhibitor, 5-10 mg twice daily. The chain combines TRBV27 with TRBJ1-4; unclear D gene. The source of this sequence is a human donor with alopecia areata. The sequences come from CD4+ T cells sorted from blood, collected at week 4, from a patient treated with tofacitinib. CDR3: CASSFREAEKLFF. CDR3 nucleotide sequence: TGTGCCAGCAGTTTCCGGGAGGCTGAAAAACTGTTTTTT. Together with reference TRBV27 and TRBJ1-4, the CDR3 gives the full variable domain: EAQVTQNPRYLITVTGKKLTVTCSQNMNHEYMSWYRQDPGLGLRQIYYSMNVEVTDKGDVPEGYKVSRKEKRNFPLILESPSPNQTSLYFCASSFREAEKLFFGSGTQLSVL.